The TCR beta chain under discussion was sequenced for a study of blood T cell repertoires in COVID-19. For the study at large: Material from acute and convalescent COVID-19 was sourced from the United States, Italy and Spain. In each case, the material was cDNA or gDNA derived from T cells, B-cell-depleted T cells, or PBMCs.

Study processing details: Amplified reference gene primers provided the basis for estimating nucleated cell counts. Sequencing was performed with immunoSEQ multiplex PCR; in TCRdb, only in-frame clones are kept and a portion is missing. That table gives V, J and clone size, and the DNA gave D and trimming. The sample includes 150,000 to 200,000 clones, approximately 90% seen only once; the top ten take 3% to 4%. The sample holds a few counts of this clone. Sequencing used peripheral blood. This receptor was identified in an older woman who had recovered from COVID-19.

Here the CDR3 reads CASSYRAGFNYGYTF. The CDR3 DNA is TGTGCCAGCAGTTACAGAGCGGGGTTCAACTATGGCTACACCTTC. The chain employs TRBV6-6 and TRBJ1-2; no clear D. CDR1 MNHNY and CDR2 SVGAGI come from the germline V gene (reference sequence). This CDR3 comprises 15 residues. V shed 2 bases and J shed 2 bases, with 12 bases lying between them.